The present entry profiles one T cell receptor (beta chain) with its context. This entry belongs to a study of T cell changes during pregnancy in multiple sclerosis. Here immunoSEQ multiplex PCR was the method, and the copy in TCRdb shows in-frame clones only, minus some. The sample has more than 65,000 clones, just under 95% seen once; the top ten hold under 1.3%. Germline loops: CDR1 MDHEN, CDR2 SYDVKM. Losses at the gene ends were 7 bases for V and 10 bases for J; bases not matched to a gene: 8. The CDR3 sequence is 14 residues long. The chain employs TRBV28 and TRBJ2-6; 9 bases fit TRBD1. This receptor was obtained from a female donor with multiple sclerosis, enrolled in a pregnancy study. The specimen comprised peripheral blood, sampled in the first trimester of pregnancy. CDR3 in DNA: TGTGCCAGCATCAAGGCCGGGACAGGGAACGTCCTGACTTTC. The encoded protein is CASIKAGTGNVLTF.